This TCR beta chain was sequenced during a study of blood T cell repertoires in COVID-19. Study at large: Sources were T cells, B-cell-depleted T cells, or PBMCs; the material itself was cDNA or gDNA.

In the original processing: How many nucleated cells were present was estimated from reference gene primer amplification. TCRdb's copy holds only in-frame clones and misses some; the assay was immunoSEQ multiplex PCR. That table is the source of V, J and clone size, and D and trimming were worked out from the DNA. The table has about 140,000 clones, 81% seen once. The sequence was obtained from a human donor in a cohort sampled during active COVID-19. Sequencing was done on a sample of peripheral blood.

For the CDR3, the DNA is TGTGCCAGCAGTTACACTAGCGGAGGCCAAGAGACCCAGTACTTC. Amino acids: CASSYTSGGQETQYF. The rearrangement uses TRBV6-5 and TRBJ2-5; TRBD2 matches at 8 bases. CDR3 length: 15 residues. Germline V CDR1 and CDR2: MNHEY, SVGAGI. Trimming cost V 2 bases and J 1 base; bases outside gene matches: 3.